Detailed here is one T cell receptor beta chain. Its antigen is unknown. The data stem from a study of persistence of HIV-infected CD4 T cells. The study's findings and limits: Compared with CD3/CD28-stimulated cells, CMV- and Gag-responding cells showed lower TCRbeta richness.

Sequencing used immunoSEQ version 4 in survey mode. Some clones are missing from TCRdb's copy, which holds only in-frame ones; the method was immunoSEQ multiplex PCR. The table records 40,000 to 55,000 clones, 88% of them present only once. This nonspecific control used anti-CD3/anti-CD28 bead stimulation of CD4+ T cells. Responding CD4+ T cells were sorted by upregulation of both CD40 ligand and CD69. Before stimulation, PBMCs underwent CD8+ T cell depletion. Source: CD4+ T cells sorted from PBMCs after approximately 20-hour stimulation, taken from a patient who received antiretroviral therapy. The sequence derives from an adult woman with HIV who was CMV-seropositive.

The CDR3, as DNA: TGTGCCGGATCAGTAAGCTCCTACGAGCAGTACGTC. It is translated as CAGSVSSYEQYV. The J gene is TRBJ2-7, the V gene TRBV6-5; D is unclear. With 11 bases removed from V and 0 bases from J, the gap between germline ends came to 11 bases. This CDR3 is built from 12 residues. Germline V gene data show CDR1 as MNHEY and CDR2 as SVGAGI.